A selection of T cell receptor beta chains follows, all from one sample in a study of technical replicates of blood from several donors. The protocol was immunoSEQ multiplex PCR, while the TCRdb copy is restricted to in-frame clones and leaves out a portion. The table lists under 85,000 clones, approximately 91% of them singletons. Sequenced sample: T cells isolated from PBMCs. All receptors come from a human donor in good health. The CDR3 runs from the conserved cysteine through the conserved F or W. Each record gives: V gene, J gene, CDR3 protein.

>TRBV19|TRBJ1-5
CASIDQGGNQPQHF
>TRBV10-3|TRBJ2-5
CAISEGERETQYF
>TRBV28|TRBJ2-1
CASSGRDLNEQFF
>TRBV2|TRBJ1-1
CASGDRATEAFF
>TRBV6-1|TRBJ2-7
CASSAYEQYF
>TRBV10-3|TRBJ2-3
CAISERGTGTDTQYF
>TRBV5-4|TRBJ2-7
CASSRDSSGRDEDEQYF
>TRBV18|TRBJ2-1
CASSPYLLTGPSYNEQFF
>TRBV27|TRBJ1-1
CASSLAGNTEAFF
>TRBV27|TRBJ2-7
CASSSTGFEQYF
>TRBV5-4|TRBJ1-1
CASSSPGVMNTEAFF